Described below is a single T cell receptor beta chain sequence and its context. Its target is not known. Each CDR3 protein is one row after TCRdb ran MiXCR on the 5' RACE reads. The table includes around 2,700 distinct CDR3 sequences, approximately 10% detected once. V lost 5 bases to trimming and J lost 4 bases; unmatched junction nucleotides: 8. Germline V lookup: CDR1 LNHDA, CDR2 SQIVND (reference sequence). There are 16 residues in the CDR3. These data belong to a study of spatial heterogeneity in lung cancer. Study details: In tumor regions TCR transcript counts correlated strongly with a matched bulk RNA-seq T cell module score.

Study results and caveats: Expanded alpha and beta TCR counts within tumors tracked tumor mutation counts.

Time point: sample taken at primary tumor resection. Samples were donated by 72 untreated early-stage non-small cell lung cancer patients. The sequences come from lung tumor tissue, collected at surgery. The TCR comes from a female donor with early-stage non-small cell lung cancer. The V gene is TRBV19, the J gene TRBJ2-2; 9 nucleotides agree with TRBD1. The CDR3 bases are TGTGCCAGTAGTCCCCGGACAGGGGTGAGCACCGGGGAGCTGTTTTTT. This codes for CASSPRTGVSTGELFF.